The rows below give T cell receptor beta chains drawn from one sample of a study of blood T cell repertoires in COVID-19. The method was immunoSEQ multiplex PCR; TCRdb's version includes in-frame clones alone and lacks a portion of them. The sample records roughly 220,000 clones, 88% being singletons. Source material: PBMCs or T cells enriched from blood (not recorded which). These receptors were collected from a woman aged 45 to 65 with acute COVID-19. CDR3s include the opening cysteine and the closing phenylalanine or tryptophan. The D gene is left open where the match is weak. Size tells how often a clone was seen (once, few, many) or the class of an expanded clone, and some rows leave it out.

v_call	j_call	clone_size	d_call	cdr3_nt	cdr3_aa
TRBV5-8	TRBJ2-5	-	-	TGTGCCAGCAGCTGGGGGGGGCTGGAGACCCAGTACTTC	CASSWGGLETQYF
TRBV7-2	TRBJ1-5	-	-	TGTGCCAGCAGCTTCCTACAGGGCCATCAGCCCCAGCATTTT	CASSFLQGHQPQHF
TRBV28	TRBJ1-1	once	-	TGTGCCAGCAGTCCCTATAATCCAGGGGTAACTGAAGCTTTCTTT	CASSPYNPGVTEAFF
TRBV30	TRBJ2-1	few	TRBD2	TGTGCCTGGAGACTAGCGGTATACAATGAGCAGTTCTTC	CAWRLAVYNEQFF
TRBV3-1/TRBV3-2	TRBJ2-2	few	-	TGTGCCAGCAGCTACAGACCACTAGCTAACACCGGGGAGCTGTTTTTT	CASSYRPLANTGELFF
TRBV19	TRBJ2-5	-	TRBD1	TGTGCCAGTAGTCCTCTCCTACAGGGGAAGACCCAAGAGACCCAGTACTTC	CASSPLLQGKTQETQYF
TRBV7-2	TRBJ2-7	-	TRBD2	TGTGCCAGCAGCTCCCTGGGCGGGAGTAGCCACGAGCAGTACTTC	CASSSLGGSSHEQYF
TRBV18	TRBJ2-3	-	-	TGTGCCAGCTCACCCCCGTATAGCGGATCCACAGATACGCAGTATTTT	CASSPPYSGSTDTQYF
TRBV28	TRBJ2-7	-	TRBD1	TGTGCCAGCAGCTTTTTATCGGGACAGGGACAGCCCTACGAGCAGTACTTC	CASSFLSGQGQPYEQYF
TRBV6-1	TRBJ2-3	-	-	TGTGCCAGCAGTGAGTCCGGGAATACGCAGTATTTT	CASSESGNTQYF
TRBV7-2	TRBJ1-2	few	-	TGTGCCAGCAGCTTAGGAGGAGGTCGTCGGGGTGGCTACACCTTC	CASSLGGGRRGGYTF
TRBV7-2	TRBJ2-3	-	-	TGTGCCAGCAGCTGGTCCGAGGGAGATACGCAGTATTTT	CASSWSEGDTQYF
TRBV3-1/TRBV3-2	TRBJ2-3	-	TRBD2	TGTGCCAGCAGCCACCATAGCGGGGATAGCACAGATACGCAGTATTTT	CASSHHSGDSTDTQYF
TRBV28	TRBJ1-1	-	-	TGTGCCAGCAGTCCACAGGGTCGAGCTTTCTTT	CASSPQGRAFF
TRBV11-2	TRBJ1-5	-	-	TGTGCCAGCAGCTTAGGGGGGGTCGGCAATCAGCCCCAGCATTTT	CASSLGGVGNQPQHF
TRBV6-5	TRBJ2-7	once	TRBD1	TGTGCCAGCTACGGACAGGGGAACTACGAGCAGTACTTC	CASYGQGNYEQYF
TRBV15	TRBJ1-5	-	TRBD1	TGTGCCACCAGGGAACCGGGACAGGGGAATCAGCCCCAGCATTTT	CATREPGQGNQPQHF